A selection of T cell receptor beta chains follows, all from one sample in a study of blood T cell repertoires in COVID-19. Repertoires were generated with immunoSEQ multiplex PCR, while TCRdb's copy carries only in-frame clones and drops some. The table has around 30,000 clones, 85% to 90% seen once. Sequenced: peripheral blood. The receptors stem from a man aged 70 or older with active COVID-19. Both conserved end residues are part of each CDR3. Fields, in order: D gene, V gene, clone size, J gene, CDR3 DNA, CDR3 protein. A D gene is named only where the DNA matches it firmly. Clone size is given for some rows only: seen once, a few or many times, or a class if the clone is expanded.

d_call: TRBD1
v_call: TRBV30
clone_size: NA
j_call: TRBJ2-7
cdr3_nt: TGTGCCTGGACGGACAGGGGATGGTCCGAGCAGTACTTC
cdr3_aa: CAWTDRGWSEQYF

d_call: TRBD1
v_call: TRBV28
clone_size: NA
j_call: TRBJ1-5
cdr3_nt: TGTGCCAGCACCCCGGACAGGGGCGATCGAAGCAATCAGCCCCAGCATTTT
cdr3_aa: CASTPDRGDRSNQPQHF

d_call: TRBD2
v_call: TRBV18
clone_size: NA
j_call: TRBJ2-1
cdr3_nt: TGTGCCAGCTCATATATGGGACTAGCGGAAGGCGAGCAGTTCTTC
cdr3_aa: CASSYMGLAEGEQFF

d_call: NA
v_call: TRBV29-1
clone_size: NA
j_call: TRBJ2-7
cdr3_nt: TGCAGCGTTGTGACTGGGTACGAGCAGTACTTC
cdr3_aa: CSVVTGYEQYF

d_call: TRBD1
v_call: TRBV10-3
clone_size: NA
j_call: TRBJ2-7
cdr3_nt: TGTGCCGTGAGCTACGGGACAGGGACCTCCGAGCAGTACTTC
cdr3_aa: CAVSYGTGTSEQYF

d_call: NA
v_call: TRBV2
clone_size: NA
j_call: TRBJ2-2
cdr3_nt: TGTGCCACCACCCAAAAGGCGGGCGGGGAGCTGTTTTTT
cdr3_aa: CATTQKAGGELFF

d_call: NA
v_call: TRBV18
clone_size: NA
j_call: TRBJ2-3
cdr3_nt: TGTGCCAGCTCACCTTGGACAAGAGTGGATACGCAGTATTTT
cdr3_aa: CASSPWTRVDTQYF

d_call: NA
v_call: TRBV7-3
clone_size: NA
j_call: TRBJ2-2
cdr3_nt: TGTGCCAGCAGCCCCGGGACATCCGGGGAGCTGTTTTTT
cdr3_aa: CASSPGTSGELFF

d_call: NA
v_call: TRBV7-8
clone_size: NA
j_call: TRBJ1-1
cdr3_nt: TGTGCCAGCAGCACCGGGATGAACACTGAAGCTTTCTTT
cdr3_aa: CASSTGMNTEAFF

d_call: TRBD2
v_call: TRBV5-6
clone_size: NA
j_call: TRBJ2-7
cdr3_nt: TGTGCCAGCAGCCGGACTAGCGGGACCTACGAGCAGTACTTC
cdr3_aa: CASSRTSGTYEQYF

d_call: NA
v_call: TRBV6-6
clone_size: NA
j_call: TRBJ1-2
cdr3_nt: TGTGTCAAGAGCCCCTATGGCTACACCTTC
cdr3_aa: CVKSPYGYTF

d_call: TRBD1
v_call: TRBV4-1
clone_size: NA
j_call: TRBJ2-6
cdr3_nt: TGCGCCAGCAGCCAAGATCCGGGACAGGGTTATATGATCCTGACTTTC
cdr3_aa: CASSQDPGQGYMILTF

d_call: NA
v_call: TRBV7-2
clone_size: NA
j_call: TRBJ1-1
cdr3_nt: TGTGCCAGCAGCTTATCGGGGGGTCCCACTGAAGCTTTCTTT
cdr3_aa: CASSLSGGPTEAFF

d_call: TRBD1
v_call: TRBV7-9
clone_size: NA
j_call: TRBJ2-7
cdr3_nt: TGTGCCAGCAGCGCGTCAGGGGGCTTCGACGAGCAGTACTTC
cdr3_aa: CASSASGGFDEQYF

d_call: NA
v_call: TRBV29-1
clone_size: NA
j_call: TRBJ2-7
cdr3_nt: TGCAGCGTTGTGGGTCGACTCTCCTACGAGCAGTACTTC
cdr3_aa: CSVVGRLSYEQYF

d_call: NA
v_call: TRBV2
clone_size: NA
j_call: TRBJ2-7
cdr3_nt: TGTGCCAGCAGTGAGTGGCAGGGACTCTACGAGCAGTACTTC
cdr3_aa: CASSEWQGLYEQYF

d_call: TRBD1
v_call: TRBV3-1/TRBV3-2
clone_size: NA
j_call: TRBJ1-4
cdr3_nt: TGTGCCAGCAGCCACAGGACAGGGGGTGGTGAAAAACTGTTTTTT
cdr3_aa: CASSHRTGGGEKLFF

d_call: TRBD2
v_call: TRBV5-1
clone_size: once
j_call: TRBJ2-3
cdr3_nt: TGCGCCAGCAGCAGAATTAGCGGGTTAGGCACAGATACGCAGTATTTT
cdr3_aa: CASSRISGLGTDTQYF

d_call: TRBD1
v_call: TRBV11-2
clone_size: NA
j_call: TRBJ1-2
cdr3_nt: TGTGCCAGCAGCCCAGACGGACAGGTGGTCTACACCTTC
cdr3_aa: CASSPDGQVVYTF

d_call: NA
v_call: TRBV7-8
clone_size: NA
j_call: TRBJ1-6
cdr3_nt: TGTGCCAGCAGCTCACACCCCTGGGGGGGGCGAGCGGAGTCCTATAATTCACCCCTCCACTTT
cdr3_aa: CASSSHPWGGRAESYNSPLHF

d_call: TRBD1
v_call: TRBV9
clone_size: NA
j_call: TRBJ2-2
cdr3_nt: TGTGCCAGCAGCCCCTGGGGGGGACAGGGGGCGAACACCGGGGAGCTGTTTTTT
cdr3_aa: CASSPWGGQGANTGELFF

d_call: TRBD2
v_call: TRBV4-3
clone_size: NA
j_call: TRBJ2-7
cdr3_nt: TGCGCCAGCAGCCAAGATCGAGGACTAGCGGTTTACGAGCAGTACTTC
cdr3_aa: CASSQDRGLAVYEQYF

d_call: NA
v_call: TRBV7-9
clone_size: few
j_call: TRBJ2-5
cdr3_nt: TGTGCCAGCAGCTTAGCTAGCCAAGAGACCCAGTACTTC
cdr3_aa: CASSLASQETQYF

d_call: NA
v_call: TRBV6-5
clone_size: NA
j_call: TRBJ2-3
cdr3_nt: TGTGCCAGCAGGGGGAGCCCCCTAAGCACAGATACGCAGTATTTT
cdr3_aa: CASRGSPLSTDTQYF

d_call: NA
v_call: TRBV12-3/TRBV12-4
clone_size: NA
j_call: TRBJ2-7
cdr3_nt: TGTGCCAGCAGTGACCTAGTAGAGCAGTACTTC
cdr3_aa: CASSDLVEQYF

d_call: TRBD2
v_call: TRBV2
clone_size: NA
j_call: TRBJ2-3
cdr3_nt: TGTGCCAGCAGTGAAGGCGGGAGAGAGGCAGATACGCAGTATTTT
cdr3_aa: CASSEGGREADTQYF

d_call: NA
v_call: TRBV28
clone_size: NA
j_call: TRBJ1-5
cdr3_nt: TGTGCCAGCAGACAAACCAATCAGCCCCAGCATTTT
cdr3_aa: CASRQTNQPQHF

d_call: TRBD2
v_call: TRBV27
clone_size: once
j_call: TRBJ2-5
cdr3_nt: TGTGCCAGCAGTCGTGTAGCGGGGGGCTTTATAGAGACCCAGTACTTC
cdr3_aa: CASSRVAGGFIETQYF

d_call: TRBD2
v_call: TRBV5-1
clone_size: NA
j_call: TRBJ2-3
cdr3_nt: TGCGCCAGCAGCCCCCCCTTAGCGGGGAGCACAGATACGCAGTATTTT
cdr3_aa: CASSPPLAGSTDTQYF

d_call: NA
v_call: TRBV5-1
clone_size: NA
j_call: TRBJ2-1
cdr3_nt: TGCGCCAGCAGCTTGGACCCGGCTAGCTCAAACAATGAGCAGTTCTTC
cdr3_aa: CASSLDPASSNNEQFF